The rows below give T cell receptor beta chains drawn from one sample of a study of technical replicates of blood from a handful of donors. Using immunoSEQ multiplex PCR, the repertoire was profiled, and TCRdb retains in-frame clones only, with some absent. The table includes more than 90,000 clones, about 95% detected once. Sample: T cells isolated from PBMCs. These receptors were obtained from a human donor in good health. Both conserved end residues are part of each CDR3. A D gene is named only where the DNA matches it firmly. Only part of the rows carry a size: once, few, many, or a class if the clone is expanded.

abundance: -; d_gene: -; v_gene: TRBV6-5; j_gene: TRBJ1-1; len: 14; CDR3aa: CASSPGIPSAGAFF; CDR3nt: TGTGCCAGCAGTCCCGGGATCCCAAGTGCAGGAGCTTTCTTT
abundance: -; d_gene: -; v_gene: TRBV28; j_gene: TRBJ2-3; len: 14; CDR3aa: CASTEYGSPDTQYF; CDR3nt: TGTGCCAGCACCGAATATGGGAGTCCAGATACGCAGTATTTT
abundance: -; d_gene: TRBD2; v_gene: TRBV5-6; j_gene: TRBJ2-1; len: 16; CDR3aa: CASSSATSGSYNEQFF; CDR3nt: TGTGCCAGCAGCTCGGCGACTAGCGGGTCCTACAATGAGCAGTTCTTC
abundance: -; d_gene: TRBD1; v_gene: TRBV6-6; j_gene: TRBJ1-2; len: 14; CDR3aa: CASSTRQGNYGYTF; CDR3nt: TGTGCCAGCAGTACCAGACAGGGAAACTATGGCTACACCTTC
abundance: -; d_gene: -; v_gene: TRBV18; j_gene: TRBJ1-1; len: 13; CDR3aa: CASSPSGHTEAFF; CDR3nt: TGTGCCAGCTCACCATCCGGTCACACTGAAGCTTTCTTT
abundance: -; d_gene: -; v_gene: TRBV29-1; j_gene: TRBJ2-1; len: 13; CDR3aa: CSVEDGGHNEQFF; CDR3nt: TGCAGCGTTGAAGATGGCGGCCACAATGAGCAGTTCTTC
abundance: -; d_gene: -; v_gene: TRBV7-8; j_gene: TRBJ2-1; len: 12; CDR3aa: CASSLITIGQFF; CDR3nt: TGTGCCAGCAGCCTGATTACCATCGGGCAGTTCTTC
abundance: -; d_gene: TRBD2; v_gene: TRBV9; j_gene: TRBJ2-7; len: 15; CDR3aa: CASSAIAGEGYEQYF; CDR3nt: TGTGCCAGCAGCGCGATAGCGGGAGAAGGTTACGAGCAGTACTTC
abundance: medium-sized; d_gene: -; v_gene: TRBV7-9; j_gene: TRBJ2-7; len: 12; CDR3aa: CASSWGWGEQYF; CDR3nt: TGTGCCAGCAGTTGGGGCTGGGGCGAGCAGTACTTC
abundance: once; d_gene: TRBD1; v_gene: TRBV5-6; j_gene: TRBJ2-5; len: 15; CDR3aa: CASSLLNRGSGTQYF; CDR3nt: TGTGCCAGCAGCTTGTTGAACAGGGGGTCAGGGACCCAGTACTTC
abundance: -; d_gene: TRBD2; v_gene: TRBV19; j_gene: TRBJ2-1; len: 15; CDR3aa: CASSMGTSGYNEQFF; CDR3nt: TGTGCCAGTAGTATGGGGACTAGCGGATACAATGAGCAGTTCTTC
abundance: -; d_gene: -; v_gene: TRBV5-6; j_gene: TRBJ1-3; len: 18; CDR3aa: CASSLFGGGPSSGNTIYF; CDR3nt: TGTGCCAGCAGCTTGTTTGGGGGGGGTCCAAGCTCTGGAAACACCATATATTTT
abundance: -; d_gene: TRBD2; v_gene: TRBV6-5; j_gene: TRBJ2-7; len: 15; CDR3aa: CASSYAGGPTYEQYF; CDR3nt: TGTGCCAGCAGTTACGCGGGAGGCCCAACCTACGAGCAGTACTTC
abundance: -; d_gene: TRBD2; v_gene: TRBV4-2; j_gene: TRBJ2-3; len: 15; CDR3aa: CASSQGAGNLDTQYF; CDR3nt: TGTGCCAGCAGCCAAGGAGCGGGGAATCTGGATACGCAGTATTTT
abundance: -; d_gene: -; v_gene: TRBV4-1; j_gene: TRBJ2-3; len: 16; CDR3aa: CASSPNKGAGTDTQYF; CDR3nt: TGCGCCAGCAGCCCAAACAAGGGAGCAGGCACAGATACGCAGTATTTT
abundance: -; d_gene: TRBD2; v_gene: TRBV19; j_gene: TRBJ2-1; len: 17; CDR3aa: CASSSLAGVGSYNEQFF; CDR3nt: TGTGCCAGTAGTAGCCTAGCGGGAGTCGGATCCTACAATGAGCAGTTCTTC
abundance: -; d_gene: TRBD2; v_gene: TRBV12-5; j_gene: TRBJ2-1; len: 16; CDR3aa: CASDMTSGYSYNEQFF; CDR3nt: TGTGCTAGTGATATGACTAGCGGGTACTCCTACAATGAGCAGTTCTTC
abundance: -; d_gene: TRBD2; v_gene: TRBV27; j_gene: TRBJ2-1; len: 15; CDR3aa: CASSFLAGGPNEQFF; CDR3nt: TGTGCCAGCAGTTTTCTAGCGGGAGGGCCCAATGAGCAGTTCTTC
abundance: -; d_gene: TRBD1; v_gene: TRBV19; j_gene: TRBJ1-1; len: 14; CDR3aa: CASSPGGRNTEAFF; CDR3nt: TGTGCCAGTAGCCCAGGGGGCCGGAACACTGAAGCTTTCTTT
abundance: -; d_gene: -; v_gene: TRBV6-1; j_gene: TRBJ2-5; len: 14; CDR3aa: CASSEAGLQETQYF; CDR3nt: TGTGCCAGCAGTGAGGCAGGGCTCCAAGAGACCCAGTACTTC
abundance: -; d_gene: TRBD2; v_gene: TRBV9; j_gene: TRBJ2-3; len: 21; CDR3aa: CASSVEGFRLAGGPETDTQYF; CDR3nt: TGTGCCAGCAGCGTAGAGGGTTTTAGACTAGCGGGAGGGCCGGAAACAGATACGCAGTATTTT
abundance: -; d_gene: TRBD1; v_gene: TRBV28; j_gene: TRBJ2-7; len: 16; CDR3aa: CASSLLRTGVAYEQYF; CDR3nt: TGTGCCAGCAGTTTACTTAGGACAGGTGTGGCCTACGAGCAGTACTTC
abundance: once; d_gene: TRBD1; v_gene: TRBV28; j_gene: TRBJ2-7; len: 15; CDR3aa: CASSFPGQGLYEQYF; CDR3nt: TGTGCCAGCAGTTTTCCGGGACAGGGGCTCTACGAGCAGTACTTC
abundance: once; d_gene: TRBD1; v_gene: TRBV5-1; j_gene: TRBJ1-3; len: 15; CDR3aa: CASSEDRGSGNTIYF; CDR3nt: TGCGCCAGCAGCGAGGACAGGGGATCTGGAAACACCATATATTTT
abundance: -; d_gene: TRBD1; v_gene: TRBV7-2; j_gene: TRBJ2-5; len: 15; CDR3aa: CASRRSGQGGETQYF; CDR3nt: TGTGCCAGCAGACGGTCTGGACAGGGCGGTGAGACCCAGTACTTC
abundance: -; d_gene: TRBD1; v_gene: TRBV9; j_gene: TRBJ1-5; len: 15; CDR3aa: CASSAGQDPNQPQHF; CDR3nt: TGTGCCAGCAGCGCCGGACAGGACCCCAATCAGCCCCAGCATTTT
abundance: -; d_gene: TRBD1; v_gene: TRBV19; j_gene: TRBJ2-7; len: 15; CDR3aa: CASSFRYRGTGEQYF; CDR3nt: TGTGCCAGTAGTTTTCGCTACAGGGGAACAGGGGAGCAGTACTTC
abundance: -; d_gene: -; v_gene: TRBV7-6; j_gene: TRBJ1-3; len: 16; CDR3aa: CASSLFSASSGNTIYF; CDR3nt: TGTGCCAGCAGCTTATTCTCCGCCAGCTCTGGAAACACCATATATTTT
abundance: -; d_gene: -; v_gene: TRBV5-6; j_gene: TRBJ1-1; len: 15; CDR3aa: CASSHMTGGDTEAFF; CDR3nt: TGTGCCAGCAGCCACATGACCGGGGGGGACACTGAAGCTTTCTTT
abundance: -; d_gene: TRBD1; v_gene: TRBV30; j_gene: TRBJ2-1; len: 16; CDR3aa: CAWSVTFGTGDFEQFF; CDR3nt: TGTGCCTGGAGTGTTACGTTTGGGACAGGTGATTTTGAGCAGTTCTTC
abundance: once; d_gene: TRBD1; v_gene: TRBV6-6; j_gene: TRBJ2-7; len: 15; CDR3aa: CASSYSGTGGYEQYF; CDR3nt: TGTGCCAGCAGTTACTCGGGGACAGGAGGCTACGAGCAGTACTTC
abundance: -; d_gene: TRBD1; v_gene: TRBV4-1; j_gene: TRBJ2-1; len: 15; CDR3aa: CASIPGTGVFDEQFF; CDR3nt: TGCGCCAGCATTCCCGGGACAGGGGTTTTCGATGAGCAGTTCTTC
abundance: -; d_gene: -; v_gene: TRBV5-1; j_gene: TRBJ2-7; len: 14; CDR3aa: CASRRDSLTYEQYF; CDR3nt: TGCGCCAGCAGGCGGGACAGTCTAACCTACGAGCAGTACTTC
abundance: -; d_gene: -; v_gene: TRBV9; j_gene: TRBJ2-1; len: 16; CDR3aa: CASSRGGAQSYNEQFF; CDR3nt: TGTGCCAGCAGCCGTGGGGGGGCGCAGTCCTACAATGAGCAGTTCTTC
abundance: -; d_gene: -; v_gene: TRBV15; j_gene: TRBJ2-3; len: 13; CDR3aa: CATGRGGTDTQYF; CDR3nt: TGTGCCACCGGAAGGGGAGGAACAGATACGCAGTATTTT
abundance: -; d_gene: TRBD1; v_gene: TRBV7-3; j_gene: TRBJ1-2; len: 14; CDR3aa: CASSLDRGPYGYTF; CDR3nt: TGTGCCAGCAGCTTGGACAGGGGGCCATATGGCTACACCTTC
abundance: -; d_gene: TRBD2; v_gene: TRBV5-1; j_gene: TRBJ2-3; len: 14; CDR3aa: CASSLTSGRDTQYF; CDR3nt: TGCGCCAGCAGCCTAACTAGCGGGAGGGATACGCAGTATTTT
abundance: -; d_gene: -; v_gene: TRBV20-1; j_gene: TRBJ1-5; len: 10; CDR3aa: CSASQQPQHF; CDR3nt: TGCAGTGCTAGCCAGCAGCCCCAGCATTTT
abundance: -; d_gene: -; v_gene: TRBV4-2; j_gene: TRBJ1-3; len: 16; CDR3aa: CASSPGQQSSGNTIYF; CDR3nt: TGTGCCAGCAGCCCCGGACAGCAGAGCTCTGGAAACACCATATATTTT
abundance: once; d_gene: TRBD2; v_gene: TRBV27; j_gene: TRBJ2-5; len: 17; CDR3aa: CASSFYSTAGLAETQYF; CDR3nt: TGTGCCAGCAGTTTCTATAGTACAGCCGGACTAGCGGAGACCCAGTACTTC
abundance: -; d_gene: -; v_gene: TRBV18; j_gene: TRBJ2-2; len: 13; CDR3aa: CASSPQDSGELFF; CDR3nt: TGTGCCAGCTCACCCCAGGATTCCGGGGAGCTGTTTTTT
abundance: -; d_gene: TRBD1; v_gene: TRBV11-2; j_gene: TRBJ2-3; len: 15; CDR3aa: CASSLGPSDRDTQYF; CDR3nt: TGTGCCAGCAGCTTAGGCCCATCTGACAGGGACACGCAGTATTTT
abundance: -; d_gene: -; v_gene: TRBV27; j_gene: TRBJ1-1; len: 14; CDR3aa: CASSLNRAGSEAFF; CDR3nt: TGTGCCAGCAGTTTAAACAGGGCTGGTAGTGAAGCTTTCTTT
abundance: -; d_gene: -; v_gene: TRBV30; j_gene: TRBJ1-4; len: 13; CDR3aa: CAWSRDSNEKLFF; CDR3nt: TGTGCCTGGAGTCGAGACAGTAATGAAAAACTGTTTTTT
abundance: few; d_gene: -; v_gene: TRBV9; j_gene: TRBJ1-1; len: 13; CDR3aa: CASSVGDNREAFF; CDR3nt: TGTGCCAGCAGCGTAGGGGACAATCGAGAAGCTTTCTTT
abundance: -; d_gene: TRBD2; v_gene: TRBV10-3; j_gene: TRBJ2-2; len: 14; CDR3aa: CAIKTSGEPGELFF; CDR3nt: TGTGCCATCAAGACTAGCGGGGAACCCGGGGAGCTGTTTTTT
abundance: -; d_gene: TRBD2; v_gene: TRBV30; j_gene: TRBJ2-1; len: 14; CDR3aa: CAWSVLASGNEQFF; CDR3nt: TGTGCCTGGAGTGTACTCGCTAGCGGTAATGAGCAGTTCTTC